This section outlines one T cell receptor (beta chain) sequence together with its context. This entry belongs to a study of blood T cell repertoires in COVID-19. On the study more broadly: COVID-19 samples from acute and convalescent phases originated in the United States, Italy and Spain. T cells, B-cell-depleted T cells, or PBMCs provided the cDNA or gDNA that served as material.

The CDR3 covers 16 residues. The V end was cut by 4 bases, the J end by 5 bases, with 16 bases between. Germline assignment: CDR1 SGDLS and CDR2 YYNGEE. As handled by the study authors: Amplification from reference gene primers served as the basis for estimated nucleated cell counts. Libraries were prepared by immunoSEQ multiplex PCR; TCRdb keeps only in-frame clonotypes and omits some of them. V and J calls and clone size follow that table, whereas D and trimming were derived from the DNA. In the table there are roughly 48,000 clones, roughly 90% of which are singletons. The specimen was peripheral blood. The receptor was isolated from a human donor in a cohort sampled during active COVID-19. The chain links TRBV9 to TRBJ1-6, with D maybe TRBD1 (6 bases). The CDR3 protein is CASSPQGQLDNSPLHF. The CDR3 DNA follows: TGTGCCAGCAGCCCCCAAGGACAGCTCGATAATTCACCCCTCCACTTT.